This TCR beta chain was identified during a study of blood T cell repertoires in COVID-19. The wider study: Recovery meant two consecutive negative NP/OP PCR tests, professional clearance, or resolved symptoms.

Residents of 24 US areas, aged roughly 18 to 89 years, made up the participants. The trim removed 0 bases at V and 9 bases at J, leaving 14 bases unmatched. CDR3 length: 18 amino acids. CDR1 is LGHDT and CDR2 is YNNKEL in the germline V gene (reference sequence). Repertoires were generated with immunoSEQ multiplex PCR, while TCRdb's copy carries only in-frame clones and drops some. The data contain about 170,000 clones, roughly 78% of them singletons. Sequenced sample: PBMCs or T cells enriched from blood (not recorded which). The chain employs TRBV3-1 (or the pseudogene TRBV3-2) and TRBJ1-1, with TRBD1 matching over 12 bases. This clonotype was sampled from a woman in her 70s in a cohort exposed to, infected with or recovered from COVID-19 (not recorded which). The CDR3 nucleotides read TGTGCCAGCAGCCAAGATCTGGGGACAGGGGGCGAGTGGGAACAAGCTTTCTTT. Translated, it gives CASSQDLGTGGEWEQAFF.